One TCR beta chain is described in this entry. The germline CDR1 and CDR2 sequences are SEHNR and FQNEAQ (reference sequence). The CDR3 runs to 12 residues. Trimming pared 6 bases from V and 14 bases from J, leaving 17 bases between. The data are from a study of T cell changes during pregnancy in multiple sclerosis. The repertoire was sequenced with immunoSEQ multiplex PCR; TCRdb's copy has only in-frame clones and lacks some. The repertoire includes about 55,000 clones, approximately 94% of them detected once, and approximately 3.5% sits in the top ten. The rearrangement joins TRBV7-9 to TRBJ2-1, with D hard to call. The material was CD8+ T cells from peripheral blood mononuclear cells, obtained in the third trimester of pregnancy. The receptor comes from a female donor with multiple sclerosis, enrolled in a pregnancy study. CDR3 in amino acids: CASSYIDRGKFF. The CDR3 DNA reads TGTGCCAGCAGTTACATCGACCGAGGCAAGTTCTTC.